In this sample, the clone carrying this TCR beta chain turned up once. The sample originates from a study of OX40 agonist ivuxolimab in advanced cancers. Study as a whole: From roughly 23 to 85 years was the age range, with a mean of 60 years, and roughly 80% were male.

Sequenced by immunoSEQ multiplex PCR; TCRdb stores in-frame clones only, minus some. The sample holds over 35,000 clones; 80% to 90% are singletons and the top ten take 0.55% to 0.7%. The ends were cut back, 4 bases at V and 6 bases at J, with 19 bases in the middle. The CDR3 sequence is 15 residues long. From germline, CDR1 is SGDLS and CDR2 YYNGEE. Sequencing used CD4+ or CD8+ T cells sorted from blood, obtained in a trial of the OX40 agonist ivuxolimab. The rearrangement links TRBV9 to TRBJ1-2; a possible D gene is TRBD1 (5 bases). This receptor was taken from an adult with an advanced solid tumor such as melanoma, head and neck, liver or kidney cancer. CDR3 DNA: TGTGCCAGCAGCCCGCGACAGTCCCCTCTTCATGGCTACACCTTC. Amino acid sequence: CASSPRQSPLHGYTF.